This T cell receptor beta chain was sequenced for a study of blood T cell repertoires in COVID-19. Trimming removed 4 bases at V and 6 bases at J, with 14 bases between. In germline, CDR1 is SGHRS, CDR2 YFSETQ. The CDR3 has 13 amino acids. The protocol was immunoSEQ multiplex PCR, while the TCRdb copy is restricted to in-frame clones and leaves out a portion. The profile shows more than 85,000 clones, around 76% of them singletons. The sample consisted of peripheral blood. The gene calls are TRBV5-1 and TRBJ2-7; tentatively, D is TRBD1 (6 bases). This receptor was identified in a man older than 75 with acute or convalescent COVID-19. This CDR3 is CASSLPGVGEQYF. CDR3 DNA: TGCGCCAGCAGCCTCCCAGGGGTAGGCGAGCAGTACTTC.